This TCR beta chain originates from a study of shared T cell receptors in the human thymus. Produced via immunoSEQ multiplex PCR; TCRdb's table is partial and in-frame only. The sample carries around 340,000 clones, roughly 94% recorded once. This CDR3 has 17 residues. V shed 2 bases and J 5 bases; nucleotides not matched to a gene: 10. The germline V gene encodes CDR1 KGHSH and CDR2 LQKENI. This chain uses TRBV18 with TRBJ2-5; 11 nucleotides match TRBD2. What was sequenced was thymocytes. This clonotype originated in a human donor. This CDR3 reads CASSPGGTSGTGETQYF. DNA of the CDR3: TGTGCCAGCTCACCAGGTGGGACTAGCGGTACGGGGGAGACCCAGTACTTC.